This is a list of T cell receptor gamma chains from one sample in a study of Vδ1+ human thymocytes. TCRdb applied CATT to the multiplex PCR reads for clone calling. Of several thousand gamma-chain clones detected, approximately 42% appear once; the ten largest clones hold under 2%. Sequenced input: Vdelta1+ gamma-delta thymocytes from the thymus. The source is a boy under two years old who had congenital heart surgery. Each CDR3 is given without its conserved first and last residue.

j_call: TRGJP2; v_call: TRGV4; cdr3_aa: ATWDLSSDWIKT
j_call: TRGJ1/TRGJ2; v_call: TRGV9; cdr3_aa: ALWADYKKL
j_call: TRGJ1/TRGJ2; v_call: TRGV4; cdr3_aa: AAWYYYKKL
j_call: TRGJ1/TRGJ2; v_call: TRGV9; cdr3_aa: ALWEVQKKL
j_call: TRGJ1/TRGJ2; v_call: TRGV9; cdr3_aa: AVNYYKKL
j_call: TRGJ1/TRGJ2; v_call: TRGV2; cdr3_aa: ATWDKREL
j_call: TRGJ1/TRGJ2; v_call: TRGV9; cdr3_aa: ALWEVRSYYYKKL
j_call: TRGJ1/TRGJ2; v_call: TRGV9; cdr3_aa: ASVAYYKKL
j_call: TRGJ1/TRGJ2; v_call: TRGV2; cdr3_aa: ATWDGLGGHKKL
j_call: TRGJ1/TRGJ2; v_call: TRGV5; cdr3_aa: ANRDRPRTVV
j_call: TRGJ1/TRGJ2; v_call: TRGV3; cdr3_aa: ATWDRGHYYKKL
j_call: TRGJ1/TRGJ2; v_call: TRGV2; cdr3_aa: ATWDGNHYKKL
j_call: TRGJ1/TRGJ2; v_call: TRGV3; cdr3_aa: ATWDSNYYKKL
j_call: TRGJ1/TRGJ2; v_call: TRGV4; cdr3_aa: ATWDKSKNYYKKL
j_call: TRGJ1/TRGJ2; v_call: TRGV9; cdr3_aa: ALWEVQKEKL
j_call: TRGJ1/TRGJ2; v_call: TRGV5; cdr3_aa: ATWDRRRYKKL
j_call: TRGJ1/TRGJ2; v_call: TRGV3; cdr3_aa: ATWDRPFKKL
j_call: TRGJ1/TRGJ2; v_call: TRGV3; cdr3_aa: ATWDRLYYKKL
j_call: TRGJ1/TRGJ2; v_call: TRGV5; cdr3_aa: ATWDRQYKKL
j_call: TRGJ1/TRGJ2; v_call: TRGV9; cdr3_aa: ALWEALSNYYKKL
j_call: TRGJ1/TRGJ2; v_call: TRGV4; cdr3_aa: ATGDGLIEKL
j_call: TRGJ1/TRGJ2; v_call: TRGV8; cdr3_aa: ATWGRNYYKKL